A single sample gave rise to the 13 T cell receptor beta chains below, sequenced in a study of CD8+ T cells in alopecia areata. As the sequencing template, cDNA was produced by extracting RNA and reverse transcribing it. Assay used: immunoSEQ multiplex PCR; TCRdb lists only in-frame clones, some missing. Of approximately 59,000 clones in the sample, about half are singletons; the top ten hold 15% to 20%. The sample in question was CD8+ T cells sorted from blood, obtained at week 0. These receptors were collected from a human donor with alopecia areata.

J is TRBJ1-1 and V is TRBV27; 10 positions agree with TRBD1. The CDR3 loop spans 13 amino acids. From germline, CDR1 is MNHEY and CDR2 SMNVEV (reference sequence). The V and J ends lost 2 bases and 13 bases, in that order; junction bases with no gene match: 7. The CDR3 DNA reads as TGTGCCAGCAGTTTAGGGACAGGGGTCCCAGGTTTCTTT. Protein: CASSLGTGVPGFF.

This chain uses TRBV30 with TRBJ2-7, with TRBD2 matching over 8 bases. Germline V gene sequence: CDR1 GTSNPN, CDR2 SVGIG (reference sequence). Trimming took 5 bases from V and 2 from J; bases not matched to a gene: 2. The CDR3 runs 12 residues. CDR3 sequence (DNA): TGTGCCTGGGGAGCGGGAGCCTACGAGCAGTACTTC. This translates into CAWGAGAYEQYF.

V and J are TRBV30 and TRBJ1-2, with D unclear. Germline lookup yields CDR1 GTSNPN and CDR2 SVGIG (reference sequence). With 1 base removed from V and 3 bases from J, the gap between germline ends came to 6 bases. The CDR3 sequence is 12 residues long. This chain's CDR3 is CAWSEGDYGYTF. In DNA, the CDR3 is TGTGCCTGGAGTGAGGGTGACTATGGCTACACCTTC.

Written as DNA, the CDR3 is TGCAGCGTTGAAGGAGGACAGGGCCAGAATGAGCAGTTCTTC. Translated, it gives CSVEGGQGQNEQFF. The chain carries TRBV29-1 and TRBJ2-1; 8 nucleotides agree with TRBD1. Unmatched junction bases numbered 6, after V lost 1 base and J lost 7 bases. The CDR3 totals 14 residues. From germline, CDR1 is SQVTM and CDR2 ANQGSEA.

This clone has a single count. The rearrangement uses TRBV5-1 and TRBJ2-1; D is perhaps TRBD1 or TRBD2 (5 bases each). The V gene's germline CDR1 is SGHRS and CDR2 YFSETQ. This CDR3 has 13 amino acids. Trimming left V 1 base short and J 13 bases short, with 15 bases between. The CDR3 here is CASSLTRGVLQFF. The CDR3 nucleotides read TGCGCCAGCAGCTTGACCCGGGGCGTACTTCAGTTCTTC.

The J gene is TRBJ2-3, the V gene TRBV7-9, with D perhaps matching TRBD2 (5 bases). This CDR3 is built from 12 residues. Germline V lookup: CDR1 SEHNR, CDR2 FQNEAQ (reference sequence). V lost 5 bases and J 6 bases, leaving 9 bases between the germline ends. CDR3 nucleotides: TGTGCCAGCAGCAGCACGGGGGATACGCAGTATTTT. Translated, it gives CASSSTGDTQYF.

The chain uses TRBV19 and TRBJ2-2, with D tentatively TRBD1 (5 bases). Germline V gene lookup returns CDR1 LNHDA and CDR2 SQIVND (reference sequence). The CDR3 spans 15 residues. Deletions cut 7 bases from V and 3 bases from J, with 15 bases between. CDR3 in DNA: TGTGCCAGTACCCAAACCAGGGTTTACACCGGGGAGCTGTTTTTT. Its protein product is CASTQTRVYTGELFF.

The CDR3 protein is CSVEVAGAPQETQYF. The CDR3 region has the DNA TGCAGCGTTGAAGTAGCGGGAGCGCCTCAAGAGACCCAGTACTTC. J is TRBJ2-5 and V is TRBV29-1, with TRBD2 matching 9 bases. The CDR3 totals 15 residues. Trimming cost V 1 base and J 2 bases; bases outside gene matches: 5. Looked up from germline, CDR1 is SQVTM and CDR2 is ANQGSEA.

This clone turned up a few times. The chain couples TRBV2 to TRBJ2-7; the match to TRBD1 covers 11 bases. CDR1 and CDR2 from the germline V gene are SNHLY and FYNNEI. V lost 5 bases, J lost 4 bases, and 7 bases stayed unmatched. This CDR3 is 15 amino acids long. This chain's CDR3 is CASSYPGQGVYEQYF. CDR3 coding DNA: TGTGCCAGCAGTTACCCGGGACAGGGGGTTTACGAGCAGTACTTC.

V is TRBV2 and J is TRBJ2-7; D may match TRBD1 or TRBD2 (5 bases each). The CDR3 sequence is 13 residues long. V was trimmed by 7 bases and J by 3 bases, leaving 13 bases between them. Germline CDR1 SNHLY, CDR2 FYNNEI. DNA for the CDR3: TGTGCCAGCATGGGGGACCCGAGCTACGAGCAGTACTTC. Residues: CASMGDPSYEQYF.

This sequence joins TRBV7-8 and TRBJ2-1, with D perhaps assigned TRBD1 or TRBD2 (6 bases each). V was clipped by 0 bases and J by 5 bases, with 8 bases between them. This CDR3 spans 14 amino acids. The germline V gene has CDR1 SGHVS and CDR2 FQNEAQ. The CDR3 region is CASSLARGHNEQFF. The CDR3 nucleotides are TGTGCCAGCAGCTTAGCACGGGGGCACAATGAGCAGTTCTTC.

The V call is TRBV7-2, the J call TRBJ2-5, with TRBD2 matching over 9 bases. J was trimmed by 5 bases and V by 5 bases; bases with no gene match: 9. The CDR3 extends over 15 amino acids. The germline CDR1 and CDR2 sequences are SGHTA and FQGNSA. The CDR3 DNA reads as TGTGCCAGCAGCGCGGGAGGGAGCCCGAAGGAGACCCAGTACTTC. Translating it yields CASSAGGSPKETQYF.

V gene TRBV30 combines with J gene TRBJ2-1; D is perhaps TRBD1 (6 bases). V dropped 3 bases and J dropped 6 bases, with 9 bases sitting between them. Germline assignment: CDR1 GTSNPN and CDR2 SVGIG (reference sequence). This CDR3 is 12 amino acids long. The CDR3 DNA follows: TGTGCCTGGAGGGGGGCCGTCAATGAGCAGTTCTTC. Its translation is CAWRGAVNEQFF.